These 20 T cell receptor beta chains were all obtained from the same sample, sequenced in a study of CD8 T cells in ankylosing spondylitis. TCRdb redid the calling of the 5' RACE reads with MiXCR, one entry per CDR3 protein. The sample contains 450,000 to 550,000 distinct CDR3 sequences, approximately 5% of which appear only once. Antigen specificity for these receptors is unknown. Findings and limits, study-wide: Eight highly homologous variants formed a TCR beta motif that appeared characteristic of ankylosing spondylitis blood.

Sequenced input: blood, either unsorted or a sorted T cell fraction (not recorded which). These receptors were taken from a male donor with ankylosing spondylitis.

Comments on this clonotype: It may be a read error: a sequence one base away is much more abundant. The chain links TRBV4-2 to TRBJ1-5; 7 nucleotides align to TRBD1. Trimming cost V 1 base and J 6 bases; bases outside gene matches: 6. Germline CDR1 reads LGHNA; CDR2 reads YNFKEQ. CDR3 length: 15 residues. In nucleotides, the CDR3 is TGTGCCAGCAGCCAAGTCGAGGGGGCCAGTCAGCCCCAGCATTTT. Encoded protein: CASSQVEGASQPQHF.

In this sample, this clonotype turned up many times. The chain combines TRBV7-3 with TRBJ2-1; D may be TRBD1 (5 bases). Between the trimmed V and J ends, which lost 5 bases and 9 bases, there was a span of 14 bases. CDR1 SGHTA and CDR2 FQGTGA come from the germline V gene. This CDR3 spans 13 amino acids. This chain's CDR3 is CASSIRQGFEQFF. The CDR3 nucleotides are TGTGCCAGCAGCATACGGCAGGGTTTTGAGCAGTTCTTC.

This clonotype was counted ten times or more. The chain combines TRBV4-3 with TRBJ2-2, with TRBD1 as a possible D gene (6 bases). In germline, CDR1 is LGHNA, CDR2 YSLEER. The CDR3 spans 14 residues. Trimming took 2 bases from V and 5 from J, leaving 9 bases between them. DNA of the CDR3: TGCGCCAGCAGCCAAAGTACAGGGACCGGGGAGCTGTTTTTT. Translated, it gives CASSQSTGTGELFF.

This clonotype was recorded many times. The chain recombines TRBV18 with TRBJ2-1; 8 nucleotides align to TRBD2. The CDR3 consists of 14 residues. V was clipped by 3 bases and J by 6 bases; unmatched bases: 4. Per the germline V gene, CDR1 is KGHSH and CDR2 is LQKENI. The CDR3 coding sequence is TGTGCCAGCTCACCTGGACTAGCACCCAATGAGCAGTTCTTC. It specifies CASSPGLAPNEQFF.

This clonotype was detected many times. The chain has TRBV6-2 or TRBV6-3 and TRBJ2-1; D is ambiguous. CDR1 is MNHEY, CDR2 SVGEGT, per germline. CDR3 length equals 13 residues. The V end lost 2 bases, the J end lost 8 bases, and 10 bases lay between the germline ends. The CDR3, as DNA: TGTGCCAGCAGTTACCGGGTAATGGATGAGCAGTTCTTC. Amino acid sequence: CASSYRVMDEQFF.

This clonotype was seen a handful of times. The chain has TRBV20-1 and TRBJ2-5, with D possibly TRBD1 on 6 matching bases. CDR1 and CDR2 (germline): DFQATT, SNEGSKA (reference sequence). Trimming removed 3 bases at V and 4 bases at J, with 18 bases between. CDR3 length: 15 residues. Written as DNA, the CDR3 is TGCAGTGCTAGTAGGGAAAGGGGGTCGGGAGAGACCCAGTACTTC. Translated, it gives CSASRERGSGETQYF.

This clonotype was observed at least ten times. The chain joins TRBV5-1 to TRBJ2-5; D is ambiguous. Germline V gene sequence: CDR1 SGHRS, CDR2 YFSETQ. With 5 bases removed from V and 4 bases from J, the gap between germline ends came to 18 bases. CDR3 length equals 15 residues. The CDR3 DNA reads TGCGCCAGCAGTGCAGGAACCCCATCGGGAGAGACCCAGTACTTC. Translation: CASSAGTPSGETQYF.

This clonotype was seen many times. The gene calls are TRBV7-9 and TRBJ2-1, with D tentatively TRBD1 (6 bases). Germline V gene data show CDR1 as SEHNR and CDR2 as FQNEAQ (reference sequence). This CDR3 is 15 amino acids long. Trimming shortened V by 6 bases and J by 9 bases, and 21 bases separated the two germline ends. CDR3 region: CASRPPGAEISEQFF. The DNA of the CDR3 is TGTGCCAGCAGACCACCAGGGGCCGAGATTAGTGAGCAGTTCTTC. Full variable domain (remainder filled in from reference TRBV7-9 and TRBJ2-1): DTGVSQNPRHKITKRGQNVTFRCDPISEHNRLYWYRQTLGQGPEFLTYFQNEAQLEKSRLLSDRFSAERPKGSFSTLEIQRTEQGDSAMYLCASRPPGAEISEQFFGPGTRLTVL.

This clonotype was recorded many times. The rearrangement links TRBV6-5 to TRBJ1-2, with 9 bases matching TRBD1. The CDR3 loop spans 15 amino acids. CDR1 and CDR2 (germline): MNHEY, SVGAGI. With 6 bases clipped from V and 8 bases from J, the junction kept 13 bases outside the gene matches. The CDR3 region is CASRSRTGEESGYTF. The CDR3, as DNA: TGTGCCAGCAGGTCTCGGACAGGGGAGGAGAGCGGCTACACCTTC.

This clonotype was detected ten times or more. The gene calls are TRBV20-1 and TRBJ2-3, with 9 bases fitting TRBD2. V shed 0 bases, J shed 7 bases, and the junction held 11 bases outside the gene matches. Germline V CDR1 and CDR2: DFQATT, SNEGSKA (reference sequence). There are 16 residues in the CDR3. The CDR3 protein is CSAREVGRGGRHTQYF. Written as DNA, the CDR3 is TGCAGTGCTAGAGAGGTGGGGCGGGGGGGCAGGCATACGCAGTATTTT.

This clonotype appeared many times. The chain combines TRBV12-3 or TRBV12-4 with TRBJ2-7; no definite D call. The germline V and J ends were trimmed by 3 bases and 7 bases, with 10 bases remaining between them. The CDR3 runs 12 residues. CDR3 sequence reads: CASSFRQREQYF. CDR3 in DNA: TGTGCCAGCAGTTTTCGGCAGCGTGAGCAGTACTTC.

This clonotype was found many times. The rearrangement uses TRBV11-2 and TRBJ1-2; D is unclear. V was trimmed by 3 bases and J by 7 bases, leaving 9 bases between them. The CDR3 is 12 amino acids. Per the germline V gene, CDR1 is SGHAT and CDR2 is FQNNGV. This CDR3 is CASSFTRTGYTF. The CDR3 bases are TGTGCCAGCAGCTTTACCCGAACTGGCTACACCTTC.

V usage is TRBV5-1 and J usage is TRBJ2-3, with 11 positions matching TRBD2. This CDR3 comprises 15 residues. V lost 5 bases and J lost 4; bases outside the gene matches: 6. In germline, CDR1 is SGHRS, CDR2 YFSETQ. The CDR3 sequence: CASRVLAGGADTQYF. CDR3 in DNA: TGCGCCAGCAGGGTGCTAGCGGGGGGTGCAGATACGCAGTATTTT.

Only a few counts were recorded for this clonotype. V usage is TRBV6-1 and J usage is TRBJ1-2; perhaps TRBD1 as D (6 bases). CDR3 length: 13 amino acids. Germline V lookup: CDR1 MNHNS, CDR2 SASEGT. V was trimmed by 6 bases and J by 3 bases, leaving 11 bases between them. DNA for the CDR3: TGTGCCAGCAGCCGACAGGTTTACTATGGCTACACCTTC. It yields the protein CASSRQVYYGYTF.

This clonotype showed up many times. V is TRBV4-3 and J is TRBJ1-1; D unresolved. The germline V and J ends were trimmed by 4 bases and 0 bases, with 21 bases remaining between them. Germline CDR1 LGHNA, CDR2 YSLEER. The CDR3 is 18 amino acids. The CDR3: CASSPPLGYTFMNTEAFF. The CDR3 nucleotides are TGCGCCAGCAGCCCGCCCCTCGGCTATACGTTCATGAACACTGAAGCTTTCTTT.

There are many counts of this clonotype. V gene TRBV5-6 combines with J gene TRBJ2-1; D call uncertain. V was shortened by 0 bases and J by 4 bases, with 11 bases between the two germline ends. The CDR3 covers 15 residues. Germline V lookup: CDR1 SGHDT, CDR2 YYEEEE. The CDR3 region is CASSLVPTTYNEQFF. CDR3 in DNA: TGTGCCAGCAGCTTGGTCCCAACGACGTACAATGAGCAGTTCTTC.

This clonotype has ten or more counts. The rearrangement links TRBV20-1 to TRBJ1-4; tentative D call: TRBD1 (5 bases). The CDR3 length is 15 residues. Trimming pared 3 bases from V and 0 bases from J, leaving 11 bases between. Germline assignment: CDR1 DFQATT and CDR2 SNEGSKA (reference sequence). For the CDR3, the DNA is TGCAGTGCTAGGAAACCAGGGACAACTAATGAAAAACTGTTTTTT. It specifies CSARKPGTTNEKLFF.

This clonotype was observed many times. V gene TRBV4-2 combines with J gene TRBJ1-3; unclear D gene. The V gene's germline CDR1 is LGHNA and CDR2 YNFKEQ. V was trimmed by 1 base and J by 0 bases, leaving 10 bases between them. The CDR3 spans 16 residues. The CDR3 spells CASSQVTADSGNTIYF. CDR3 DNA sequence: TGTGCCAGCAGCCAAGTAACAGCGGACTCTGGAAACACCATATATTTT.

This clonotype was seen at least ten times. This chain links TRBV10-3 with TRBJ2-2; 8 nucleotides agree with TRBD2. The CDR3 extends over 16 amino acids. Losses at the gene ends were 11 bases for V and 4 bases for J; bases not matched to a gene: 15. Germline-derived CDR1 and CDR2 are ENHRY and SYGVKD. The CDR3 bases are TGTGCCTCGGAAGGCGTCAGCGGGAGAGGCACCGGGGAGCTGTTTTTT. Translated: CASEGVSGRGTGELFF.

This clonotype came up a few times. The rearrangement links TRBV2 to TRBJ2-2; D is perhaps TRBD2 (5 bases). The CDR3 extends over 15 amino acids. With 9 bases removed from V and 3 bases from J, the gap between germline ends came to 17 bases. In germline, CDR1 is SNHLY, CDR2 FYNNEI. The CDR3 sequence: CASEGLTSDTGELFF. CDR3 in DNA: TGTGCCAGTGAGGGCCTGACGTCCGACACCGGGGAGCTGTTTTTT.